This T cell receptor beta chain originates from a study of cytomegalovirus exposure and HLA in healthy donors. Study conclusions and caveats: CMV serostatus alone was available as immune exposure information. One variant, a missense change in DCLRE1C, was linked in a later analysis to TCR beta V- and J-gene trimming. Cytomegalovirus status was reportedly diagnosed by the classifier with high sensitivity and specificity. The study put 150 to 200 TCR beta chains on its list as cytomegalovirus-associated.

With regard to this clone: Its antigen is unknown.

The PCR was carried out with 60 Vbeta primers and 13 Jbeta primers. Only in-frame clones appear in the TCRdb table, and some are missing; sequencing was by immunoSEQ multiplex PCR. Counted here are under 200,000 clones, roughly 70% occurring once; the ten biggest clones make up about 1.6%. Sequenced input: PBMCs. This TCR was recovered from a girl under 18 in good health and CMV-seronegative.

This CDR3 reads CASSIRPGTGGGYTF. The CDR3 bases are TGCGCCAGCAGCATCCGACCCGGGACAGGGGGCGGCTACACCTTC. The chain links TRBV5-1 to TRBJ1-2; 12 nucleotides agree with TRBD1. The CDR3 is 15 amino acids. Trimming at V came to 4 bases and at J to 8 bases, leaving 9 bases not matched to a gene. Germline-derived CDR1 and CDR2 are SGHRS and YFSETQ.